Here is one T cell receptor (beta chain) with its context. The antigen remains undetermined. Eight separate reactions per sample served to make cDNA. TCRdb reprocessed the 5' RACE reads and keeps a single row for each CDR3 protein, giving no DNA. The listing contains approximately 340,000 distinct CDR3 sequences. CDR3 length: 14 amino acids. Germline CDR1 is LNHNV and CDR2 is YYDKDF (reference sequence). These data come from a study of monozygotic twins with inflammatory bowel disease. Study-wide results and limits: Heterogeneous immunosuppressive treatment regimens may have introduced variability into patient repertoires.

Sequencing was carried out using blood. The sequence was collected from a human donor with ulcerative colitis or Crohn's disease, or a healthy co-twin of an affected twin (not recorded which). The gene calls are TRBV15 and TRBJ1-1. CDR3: CATSRVQGPTEAFF. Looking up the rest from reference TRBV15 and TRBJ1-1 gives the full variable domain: DAMVIQNPRYQVTQFGKPVTLSCSQTLNHNVMYWYQQKSSQAPKLLFHYYDKDFNNEADTPDNFQSRRPNTSFCFLDIRSPGLGDTAMYLCATSRVQGPTEAFFGQGTRLTVV.